This T cell receptor (beta chain) was recovered during a study of cytomegalovirus exposure and HLA in healthy donors. This clone was picked up one time. The antigen is unknown. V was trimmed by 0 bases and J by 2 bases, leaving 15 bases between them. CDR3 length equals 18 residues. The V gene's germline CDR1 is SGDLS and CDR2 YYNGEE. Study results and caveats: In a later analysis, around 18,000 TCR beta sequences were associated with HLA alleles at 0.05 false discovery rate.

The study ran its PCR with 60 Vbeta and 13 Jbeta primers. The method was immunoSEQ multiplex PCR; TCRdb's version includes in-frame clones alone and lacks a portion of them. This sample has about 50,000 clones, with less than 85% found just once. This TCR was recovered from a man under 40 in good health and CMV-seropositive. This chain links TRBV9 with TRBJ1-6; possible D gene TRBD1, 5 bases. The sequencing input was PBMCs. The DNA for the CDR3 is TGTGCCAGCAGCGTAGGTGCAGGGACTACCACCTATAATTCACCCCTCCACTTT. This translates into CASSVGAGTTTYNSPLHF.